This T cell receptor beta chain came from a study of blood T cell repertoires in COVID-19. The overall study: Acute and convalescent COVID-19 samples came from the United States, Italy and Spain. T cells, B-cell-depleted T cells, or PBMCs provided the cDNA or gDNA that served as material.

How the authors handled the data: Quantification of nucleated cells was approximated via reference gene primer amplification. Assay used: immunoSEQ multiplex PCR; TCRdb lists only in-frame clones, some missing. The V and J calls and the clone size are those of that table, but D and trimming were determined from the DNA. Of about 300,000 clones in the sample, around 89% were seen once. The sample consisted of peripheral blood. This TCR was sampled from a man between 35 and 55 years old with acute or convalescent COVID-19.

CDR3 loop: CATSLPRRYNSPLHF. Written as DNA, the CDR3 is TGTGCCACCAGCCTACCCAGGAGGTATAATTCACCCCTCCACTTT. The rearrangement links TRBV15 to TRBJ1-6, with no clear D. This CDR3 region has 15 residues. Trimming stripped 5 bases from V and 4 bases from J, with 12 bases between. Looked up from germline, CDR1 is LNHNV and CDR2 is YYDKDF (reference sequence). Supplemented by reference TRBV15 and TRBJ1-6, the full variable domain reads DAMVIQNPRYQVTQFGKPVTLSCSQTLNHNVMYWYQQKSSQAPKLLFHYYDKDFNNEADTPDNFQSRRPNTSFCFLDIRSPGLGDTAMYLCATSLPRRYNSPLHFGNGTRLTVT.